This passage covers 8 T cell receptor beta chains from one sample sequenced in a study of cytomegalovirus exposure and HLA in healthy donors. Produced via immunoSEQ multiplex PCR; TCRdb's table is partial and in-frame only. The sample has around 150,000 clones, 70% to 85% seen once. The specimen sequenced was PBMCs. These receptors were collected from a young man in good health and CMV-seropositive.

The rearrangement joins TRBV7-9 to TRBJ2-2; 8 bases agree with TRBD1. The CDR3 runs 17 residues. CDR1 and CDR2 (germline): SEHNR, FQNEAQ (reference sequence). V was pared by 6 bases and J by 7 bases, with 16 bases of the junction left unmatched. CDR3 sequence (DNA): TGTGCCAGCAGGACGAGGCGGCCAGGGGGCGGCCACGGGGAGCTGTTTTTT. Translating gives CASRTRRPGGGHGELFF.

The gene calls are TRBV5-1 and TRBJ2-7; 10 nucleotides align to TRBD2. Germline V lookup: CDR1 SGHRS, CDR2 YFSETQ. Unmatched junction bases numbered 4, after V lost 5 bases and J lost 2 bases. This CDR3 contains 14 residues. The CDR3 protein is CASRTSGTTYEQYF. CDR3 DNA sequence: TGCGCCAGCAGAACTAGCGGGACCACCTACGAGCAGTACTTC. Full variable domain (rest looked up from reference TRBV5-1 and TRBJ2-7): KAGVTQTPRYLIKTRGQQVTLSCSPISGHRSVSWYQQTPGQGLQFLFEYFSETQRNKGNFPGRFSGRQFSNSRSEMNVSTLELGDSALYLCASRTSGTTYEQYFGPGTRLTVT.

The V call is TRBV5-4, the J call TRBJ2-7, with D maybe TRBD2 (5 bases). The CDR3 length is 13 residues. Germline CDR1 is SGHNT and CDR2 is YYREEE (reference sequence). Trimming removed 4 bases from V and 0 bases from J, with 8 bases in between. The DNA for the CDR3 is TGTGCCAGCAGCCAAAGCGGCTCCTACGAGCAGTACTTC. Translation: CASSQSGSYEQYF. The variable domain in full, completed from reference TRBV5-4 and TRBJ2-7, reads ETGVTQSPTHLIKTRGQQVTLRCSSQSGHNTVSWYQQALGQGPQFIFQYYREEENGRGNFPPRFSGLQFPNYSSELNVNALELDDSALYLCASSQSGSYEQYFGPGTRLTVT.

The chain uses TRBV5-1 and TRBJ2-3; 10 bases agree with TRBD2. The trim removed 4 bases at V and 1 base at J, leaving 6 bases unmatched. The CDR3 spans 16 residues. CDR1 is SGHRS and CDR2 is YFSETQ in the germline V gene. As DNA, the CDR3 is TGCGCCAGCAGCAAGGGACTAGCGACCGGCACAGATACGCAGTATTTT. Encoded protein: CASSKGLATGTDTQYF. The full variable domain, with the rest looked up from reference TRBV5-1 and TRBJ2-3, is KAGVTQTPRYLIKTRGQQVTLSCSPISGHRSVSWYQQTPGQGLQFLFEYFSETQRNKGNFPGRFSGRQFSNSRSEMNVSTLELGDSALYLCASSKGLATGTDTQYFGPGTRLTVL.

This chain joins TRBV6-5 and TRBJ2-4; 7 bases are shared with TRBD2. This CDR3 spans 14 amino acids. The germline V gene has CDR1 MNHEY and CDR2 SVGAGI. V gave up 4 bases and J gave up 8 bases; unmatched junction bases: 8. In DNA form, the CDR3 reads TGTGCCAGCAGTTTGCGGGTTGGGGGGGACATTCAGTACTTC. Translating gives CASSLRVGGDIQYF.

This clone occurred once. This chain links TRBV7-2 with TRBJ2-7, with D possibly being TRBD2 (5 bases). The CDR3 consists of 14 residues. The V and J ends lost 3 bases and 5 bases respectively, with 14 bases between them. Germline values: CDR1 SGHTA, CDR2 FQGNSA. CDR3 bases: TGTGCCAGCAGCTTCGCTAGCCGGCAGGACGAGCAGTACTTC. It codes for CASSFASRQDEQYF. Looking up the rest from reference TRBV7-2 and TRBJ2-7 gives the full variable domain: GAGVSQSPSNKVTEKGKDVELRCDPISGHTALYWYRQSLGQGLEFLIYFQGNSAPDKSGLPSDRFSAERTGGSVSTLTIQRTQQEDSAVYLCASSFASRQDEQYFGPGTRLTVT.

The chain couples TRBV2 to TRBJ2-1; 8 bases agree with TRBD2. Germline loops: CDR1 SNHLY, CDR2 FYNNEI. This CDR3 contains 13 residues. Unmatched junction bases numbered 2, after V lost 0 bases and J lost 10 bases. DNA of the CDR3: TGTGCCAGCAGTGAAGCGTCTAGCGGGGAGCAGTTCTTC. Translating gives CASSEASSGEQFF. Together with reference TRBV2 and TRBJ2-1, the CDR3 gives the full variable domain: EPEVTQTPSHQVTQMGQEVILRCVPISNHLYFYWYRQILGQKVEFLVSFYNNEISEKSEIFDDQFSVERPDGSNFTLKIRSTKLEDSAMYFCASSEASSGEQFFGPGTRLTVL.

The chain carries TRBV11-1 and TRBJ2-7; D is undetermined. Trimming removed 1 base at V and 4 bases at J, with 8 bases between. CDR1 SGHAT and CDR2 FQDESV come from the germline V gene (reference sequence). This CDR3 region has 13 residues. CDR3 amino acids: CASSLGLDYEQYF. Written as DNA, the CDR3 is TGTGCCAGCAGCTTAGGGCTAGATTACGAGCAGTACTTC.